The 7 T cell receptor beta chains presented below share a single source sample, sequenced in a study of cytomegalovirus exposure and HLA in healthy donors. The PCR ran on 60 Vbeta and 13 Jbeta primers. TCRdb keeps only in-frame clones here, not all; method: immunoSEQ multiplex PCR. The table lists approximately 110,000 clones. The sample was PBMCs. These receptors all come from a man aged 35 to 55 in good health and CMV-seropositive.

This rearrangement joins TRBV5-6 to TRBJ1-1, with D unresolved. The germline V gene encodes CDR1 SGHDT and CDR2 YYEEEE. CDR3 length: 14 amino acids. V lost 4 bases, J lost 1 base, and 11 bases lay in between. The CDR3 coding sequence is TGTGCCAGCAGCCTCACAGTTCCGAACACTGAAGCTTTCTTT. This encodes CASSLTVPNTEAFF.

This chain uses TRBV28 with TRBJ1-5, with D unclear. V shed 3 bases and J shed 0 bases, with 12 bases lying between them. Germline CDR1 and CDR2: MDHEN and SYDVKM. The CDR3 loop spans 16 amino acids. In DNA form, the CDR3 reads TGTGCCAGCAGTTTTATCGGAACAGATAGCAATCAGCCCCAGCATTTT. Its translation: CASSFIGTDSNQPQHF.

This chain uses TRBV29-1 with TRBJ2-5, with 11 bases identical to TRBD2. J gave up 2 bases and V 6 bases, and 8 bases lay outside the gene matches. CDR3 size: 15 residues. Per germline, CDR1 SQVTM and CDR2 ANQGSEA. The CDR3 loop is CSVAMIAGGQETQYF. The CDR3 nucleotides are TGCAGCGTCGCAATGATAGCGGGAGGGCAAGAGACCCAGTACTTC.

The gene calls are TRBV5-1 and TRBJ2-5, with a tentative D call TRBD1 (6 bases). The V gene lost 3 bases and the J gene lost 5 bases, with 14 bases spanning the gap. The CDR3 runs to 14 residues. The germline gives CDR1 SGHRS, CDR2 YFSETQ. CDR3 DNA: TGCGCCAGCAGCTCCCTGGGGGCTGGGGAGACCCAGTACTTC. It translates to CASSSLGAGETQYF.

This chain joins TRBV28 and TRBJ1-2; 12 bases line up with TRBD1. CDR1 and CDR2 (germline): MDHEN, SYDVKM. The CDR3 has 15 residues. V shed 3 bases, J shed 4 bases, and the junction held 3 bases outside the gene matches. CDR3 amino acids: CASSFGTGGSYGYTF. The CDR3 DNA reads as TGTGCCAGCAGTTTCGGGACAGGGGGCTCCTATGGCTACACCTTC.

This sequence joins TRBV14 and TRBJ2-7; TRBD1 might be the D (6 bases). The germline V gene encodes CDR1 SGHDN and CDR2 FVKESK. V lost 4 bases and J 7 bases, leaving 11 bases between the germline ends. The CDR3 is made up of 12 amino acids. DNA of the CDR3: TGTGCCAGCAGCCCCCAGGGGTGGGAGCAGTACTTC. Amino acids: CASSPQGWEQYF.

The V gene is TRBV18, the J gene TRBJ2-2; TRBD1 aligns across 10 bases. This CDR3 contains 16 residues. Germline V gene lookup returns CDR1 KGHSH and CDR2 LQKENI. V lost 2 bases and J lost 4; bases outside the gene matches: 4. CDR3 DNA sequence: TGTGCCAGCTCACCAGGGGACAGGGGCGGCACCGGGGAGCTGTTTTTT. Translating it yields CASSPGDRGGTGELFF.